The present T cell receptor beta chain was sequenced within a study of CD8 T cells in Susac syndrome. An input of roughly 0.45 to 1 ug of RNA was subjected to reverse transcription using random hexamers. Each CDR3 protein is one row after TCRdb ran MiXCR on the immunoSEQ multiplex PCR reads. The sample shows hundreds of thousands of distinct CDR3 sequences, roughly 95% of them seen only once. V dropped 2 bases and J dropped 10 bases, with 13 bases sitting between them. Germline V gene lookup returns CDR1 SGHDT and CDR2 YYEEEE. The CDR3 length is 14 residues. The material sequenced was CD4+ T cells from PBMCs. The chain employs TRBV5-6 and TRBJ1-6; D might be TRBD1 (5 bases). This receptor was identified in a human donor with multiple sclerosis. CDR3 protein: CASSLGDGSSPLHF. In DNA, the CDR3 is TGTGCCAGCAGCTTAGGGGATGGAAGCTCACCCCTCCACTTT.